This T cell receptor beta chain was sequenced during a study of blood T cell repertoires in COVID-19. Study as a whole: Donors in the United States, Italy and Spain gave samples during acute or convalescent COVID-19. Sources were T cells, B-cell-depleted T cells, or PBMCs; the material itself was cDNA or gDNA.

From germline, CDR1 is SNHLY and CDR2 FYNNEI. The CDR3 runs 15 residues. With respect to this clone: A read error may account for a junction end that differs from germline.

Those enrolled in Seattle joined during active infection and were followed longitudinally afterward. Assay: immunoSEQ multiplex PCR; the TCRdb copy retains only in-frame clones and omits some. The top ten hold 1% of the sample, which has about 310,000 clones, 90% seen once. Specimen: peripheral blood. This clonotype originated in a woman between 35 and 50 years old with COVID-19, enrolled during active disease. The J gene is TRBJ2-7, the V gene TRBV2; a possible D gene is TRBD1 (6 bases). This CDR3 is CASREGQLNRYEQYF. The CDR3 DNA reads TGTGCCAGCAGAGAAGGACAGCTTAATCGGTACGAGCAGTACTTC.